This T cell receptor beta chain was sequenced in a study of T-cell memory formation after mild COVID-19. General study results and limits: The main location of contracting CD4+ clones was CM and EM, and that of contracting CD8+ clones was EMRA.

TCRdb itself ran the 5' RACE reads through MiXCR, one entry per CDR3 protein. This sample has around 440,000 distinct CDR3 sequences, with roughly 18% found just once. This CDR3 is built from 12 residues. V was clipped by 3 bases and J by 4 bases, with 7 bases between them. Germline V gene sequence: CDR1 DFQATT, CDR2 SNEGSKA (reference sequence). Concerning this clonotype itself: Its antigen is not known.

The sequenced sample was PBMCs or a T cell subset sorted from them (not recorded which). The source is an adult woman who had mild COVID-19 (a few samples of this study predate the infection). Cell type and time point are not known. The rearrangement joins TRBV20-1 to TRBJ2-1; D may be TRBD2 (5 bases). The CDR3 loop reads CSASRGYNEQFF. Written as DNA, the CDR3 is TGCAGTGCTAGCCGGGGTTACAATGAGCAGTTCTTC.